This TCR beta chain derives from a study of cytomegalovirus exposure and HLA in healthy donors. Points from the study as a whole: The productive fraction for most TCR beta V segments was about 87% or about 30% in an earlier analysis.

The germline CDR1 and CDR2 sequences are SGHRS and YFSETQ. Trimming removed 5 bases at V and 8 bases at J, with 16 bases between. The CDR3 totals 14 residues. Vbeta (60) and Jbeta (13) primers were used in the PCR. Clones were read by immunoSEQ multiplex PCR, and TCRdb kept only the in-frame ones, dropping some. The table lists more than 90,000 clones, approximately 76% of them singletons. Regarding this clone: The antigen is unknown.

This chain connects TRBV5-1 to TRBJ1-4; no reliable D call. Input material: PBMCs. The source is a man aged 45-60 years in good health and CMV-seropositive. This CDR3 is CASRELESGEKLFF. DNA of the CDR3: TGCGCCAGCAGGGAGTTGGAGTCCGGAGAAAAACTGTTTTTT.